These 4 T cell receptor beta chains were sequenced from one sample in a study of metastatic and nonmetastatic thyroid tumors. TCRdb ran MiXCR on the PCR reads. The data contain roughly 24,000 clones, over 20% of them singletons. Before thyroid surgery, none of the patients had received any treatment. The sample taken for sequencing was blood. The receptors stem from a male donor with papillary thyroid cancer or a benign thyroid nodule (not recorded which). Some clones in this sample may be carry-over from other donors' samples.

The rearrangement joins TRBV27 to TRBJ2-7; D unresolved. Germline CDR1 and CDR2: MNHEY and SMNVEV (reference sequence). This CDR3 region has 13 residues. Trimming removed 5 bases at V and 4 bases at J, with 12 bases between. For the CDR3, the DNA is TGTGCCAGCAGTCCCCAGACACAATACGAGCAGTACTTC. It translates to CASSPQTQYEQYF.

The table lists this clone with many counts. One end of the junction fails to match germline, which may point to a read error. The chain carries TRBV10-3 and TRBJ2-7, with 8 bases matching TRBD2. CDR1 is ENHRY, CDR2 SYGVKD, per germline. This CDR3 region has 13 residues. CDR3 loop: CTIRREGQDEQYF. The CDR3 DNA reads as TGTACCATCAGACGGGAGGGCCAGGACGAGCAGTACTTC.

Many counts were recorded for this clone. The chain carries TRBV5-1 and TRBJ2-1; D is perhaps TRBD2 (6 bases). Per germline, CDR1 SGHRS and CDR2 YFSETQ. CDR3 size: 16 residues. V was clipped by 2 bases and J by 3 bases, with 15 bases between them. The CDR3 nucleotides read TGCGCCAGCAGCTTACGACCCGGGACTGACTACAATGAGCAGTTCTTC. Translated: CASSLRPGTDYNEQFF.

This clone is categorized as medium-sized. The chain links TRBV12-3 or TRBV12-4 to TRBJ2-7; a possible D gene is TRBD1 (6 bases). Trimming cost V 5 bases and J 2 bases, with 13 bases left between them. This CDR3 spans 14 amino acids. CDR3 sequence: CASSPNRVPYEQYF. The CDR3 DNA reads TGTGCCAGCAGTCCTAACAGGGTTCCCTACGAGCAGTACTTC.